Listed below are T cell receptor beta chains from one sample, sequenced in a study of OX40 agonist ivuxolimab in advanced cancers. Profiling relied on immunoSEQ multiplex PCR, and the TCRdb table lists in-frame clones only, not all of them. This table has roughly 73,000 clones, 88% appearing once. The sample in question was CD4+ or CD8+ T cells sorted from blood, obtained in a trial of the OX40 agonist ivuxolimab. The receptors here all came from an adult with an advanced solid tumor such as melanoma, head and neck, liver or kidney cancer. The CDR3 runs from the conserved cysteine through the conserved F or W. A D gene is named only where the DNA matches it firmly. Size tells how often a clone was seen (once, few, many) or the class of an expanded clone, and some rows leave it out.

NA	TRBV23-1	NA	TRBJ1-1	TGCGCCAGCCTACTGGCAGGGTTAGGAATAGGCACTGAAGCTTTCTTT	CASLLAGLGIGTEAFF
NA	TRBV6-5	NA	TRBJ2-2	TGTGCCAGCAGTTACCAGGGCGGGGAGCTGTTTTTT	CASSYQGGELFF
NA	TRBV18	TRBD2	TRBJ2-5	TGTGCCAGCTCACCCGGGACTAGAGGCTCGACCCAGTACTTC	CASSPGTRGSTQYF
NA	TRBV6-6	NA	TRBJ2-1	TGTGCCAGCAGTCCCGGGACAATTATTCGAAATGAGCAGTTCTTC	CASSPGTIIRNEQFF
NA	TRBV30	TRBD1	TRBJ2-7	TGTGCCTGGGCCGCGGACAGGGGGAACCACGAGCAGTACTTC	CAWAADRGNHEQYF
NA	TRBV7-9	TRBD2	TRBJ2-5	TGTGCCAGCAGCTTACGCATGGCGGGGGGGCCTGGGGAGACCCAGTACTTC	CASSLRMAGGPGETQYF
NA	TRBV5-4	NA	TRBJ2-1	TGTGCCAGCAGCCGAAACAGCCTAGGGTCCTACAATGAGCAGTTCTTC	CASSRNSLGSYNEQFF
NA	TRBV5-8	TRBD1	TRBJ2-7	TGTGCCAGCAGCTTGTCTATGGACAGGGCATTGTTC	CASSLSMDRALF
NA	TRBV7-6	TRBD2	TRBJ2-5	TGTGCCAGCAGCTTAGTAGCGGGAGCCCCCGGGGAGACCCAGTACTTC	CASSLVAGAPGETQYF
NA	TRBV4-1	NA	TRBJ2-1	TGCGCCAGCAGCCAAGTGTCTGGGCTTGAGCAGTTCTTC	CASSQVSGLEQFF
NA	TRBV6-1	NA	TRBJ1-4	TGTGCCAGCAGTGAAGTACGATCTAATGAAAAACTGTTTTTT	CASSEVRSNEKLFF
once	TRBV5-4	TRBD1	TRBJ2-7	TGTGCCAGCAGCTTGGACAGGGGGCCAGGGGAGCAGTACTTC	CASSLDRGPGEQYF
once	TRBV5-1	TRBD2	TRBJ2-3	TGCGCCAGCAGGCCCGAACTAGCGGGAGGCACAGATACGCAGTATTTT	CASRPELAGGTDTQYF
NA	TRBV7-3	NA	TRBJ2-3	TGTGCCAGCAGCGATGGGAAGCGGCTCACAGATACGCAGTATTTT	CASSDGKRLTDTQYF
NA	TRBV7-9	TRBD1	TRBJ1-1	TGTGCCAGCAGCCTGGGACAGGGGGCCACTGAAGCTTTCTTT	CASSLGQGATEAFF
NA	TRBV25-1	NA	TRBJ2-2	TGTGCCAGCAGTGAATATAGATCGGGCGGGGAGCTGTTTTTT	CASSEYRSGGELFF
many	TRBV28	TRBD2	TRBJ2-2	TGTGCCAGCAATCGACTAGCGGTGAACACCGGGGAGCTGTTTTTT	CASNRLAVNTGELFF
few	TRBV2	NA	TRBJ1-2	TGTGCCAGGTTCCAGGGAACAGAAGGCTACACCTTC	CARFQGTEGYTF
NA	TRBV6-5	TRBD1	TRBJ1-2	TGTGCCAGCAGTCCTGGGACAGAAGTTAGCTATGGCTACACCTTC	CASSPGTEVSYGYTF
NA	TRBV11-2	NA	TRBJ2-2	TGTGCCAGCAGCTCCACGGGAGCCGGCACCGGGGAGCTGTTTTTT	CASSSTGAGTGELFF
NA	TRBV9	NA	TRBJ1-4	TGTGCCAGCAGCGCGACAGCAACTAATGAAAAACTGTTTTTT	CASSATATNEKLFF
NA	TRBV6-1	TRBD2	TRBJ2-5	TGTGCCAGCAGGCGGACTAGCGGGGGGGGAGAGACCCAGTACTTC	CASRRTSGGGETQYF
NA	TRBV18	TRBD2	TRBJ2-1	TGTGCCAGCTGCTTTTCGCGGGAGTTCGACAATGAGCAGTTCTTC	CASCFSREFDNEQFF
NA	TRBV29-1	NA	TRBJ2-7	TGCAGCGTCGCCCTCAGACATTCCTACGAGCAGTACTTC	CSVALRHSYEQYF
NA	TRBV28	NA	TRBJ2-3	TGTGCCAGCAGTCAACGGGATACGCAGTATTTT	CASSQRDTQYF
NA	TRBV6-6	NA	TRBJ1-5	TGTGCCAGCAGTTTGGACGGAAGTGAGCCCCAGCATTTT	CASSLDGSEPQHF
NA	TRBV19	NA	TRBJ1-1	TGTGCCAGTAGTATAGATAAGAGAAACACTGAAGCTTTCTTT	CASSIDKRNTEAFF
NA	TRBV5-8	NA	TRBJ2-5	TGTGCCAGCAGCCCTGGAGGACCAGGGCCGGAGACCCAGTACTTC	CASSPGGPGPETQYF
NA	TRBV7-3	NA	TRBJ1-4	TGTGCCAGCAGCTTCGACAGTTGGAAACTGTTTTTT	CASSFDSWKLFF
few	TRBV12-5	NA	TRBJ2-1	TGTGCTAGTGGGACCGGAGGGAATGAGCAGTTCTTC	CASGTGGNEQFF
NA	TRBV4-2	TRBD1	TRBJ1-3	TGTGCCAGCAGCCAATTACAGGGGAGAGGAAACACCATATATTTT	CASSQLQGRGNTIYF
NA	TRBV19	TRBD1	TRBJ2-5	TGTGCCAGTAGTGGGAACAGGGGGCCGCAAGAGACCCAGTACTTC	CASSGNRGPQETQYF
NA	TRBV6-6	NA	TRBJ1-1	TGTGCCAGCAGCATCCGGGTGGGGGGGAACACTGAAGCTTTCTTT	CASSIRVGGNTEAFF
NA	TRBV28	TRBD1	TRBJ1-2	TGTGCCAGCAGTACCGGACAGGCAAACTATGGCTACACCTTC	CASSTGQANYGYTF
NA	TRBV28	NA	TRBJ2-4	TGTGCCAGCACCCTAGGGGGGGACGGCATTCAGTACTTC	CASTLGGDGIQYF
NA	TRBV6-1	NA	TRBJ2-7	TGTGCCAGCAGTGAACTTTTGGGGGGGGCTGTCGAGCAGTACTTC	CASSELLGGAVEQYF
NA	TRBV4-3	NA	TRBJ1-1	TGCGCCAGCAGCCAAGAAGGAGGAACTGAAGCTTTCTTT	CASSQEGGTEAFF
NA	TRBV4-2	NA	TRBJ1-2	TGTGCCAGCAGCCAAGATAAAGGATTATATGGAGGCTACACCTTC	CASSQDKGLYGGYTF